The T cell receptor (beta chain) under discussion was sequenced for a study of CD8 T cells in ankylosing spondylitis. The study's findings and limits: Blood of patients with ankylosing spondylitis appeared to be characterized by a TCR beta motif of eight highly homologous variants. Past research had described some motif variants in reactive arthritis synovial fluid and blood.

This clonotype was detected only a few times. The target antigen is unknown. Using its own MiXCR run on the 5' RACE reads, TCRdb lists one record per CDR3 protein. Of about 390,000 distinct CDR3 sequences listed, 20% to 25% are singletons. V lost 0 bases and J 5 bases, leaving 20 bases between the germline ends. The germline CDR1 and CDR2 sequences are SGHRS and YFSETQ. The CDR3 consists of 17 residues. The V and J genes are TRBV5-1 and TRBJ1-1; maybe TRBD1 (5 bases). Sequencing used blood, either unsorted or a sorted T cell fraction (not recorded which). The receptor was derived from a male donor with ankylosing spondylitis. DNA of the CDR3: TGCGCCAGCAGCTTGGTAGTTCTCCTGGGGCGGAGTACTGAAGCTTTCTTT. It yields the protein CASSLVVLLGRSTEAFF. Full variable domain (remainder filled in from reference TRBV5-1 and TRBJ1-1): KAGVTQTPRYLIKTRGQQVTLSCSPISGHRSVSWYQQTPGQGLQFLFEYFSETQRNKGNFPGRFSGRQFSNSRSEMNVSTLELGDSALYLCASSLVVLLGRSTEAFFGQGTRLTVV.